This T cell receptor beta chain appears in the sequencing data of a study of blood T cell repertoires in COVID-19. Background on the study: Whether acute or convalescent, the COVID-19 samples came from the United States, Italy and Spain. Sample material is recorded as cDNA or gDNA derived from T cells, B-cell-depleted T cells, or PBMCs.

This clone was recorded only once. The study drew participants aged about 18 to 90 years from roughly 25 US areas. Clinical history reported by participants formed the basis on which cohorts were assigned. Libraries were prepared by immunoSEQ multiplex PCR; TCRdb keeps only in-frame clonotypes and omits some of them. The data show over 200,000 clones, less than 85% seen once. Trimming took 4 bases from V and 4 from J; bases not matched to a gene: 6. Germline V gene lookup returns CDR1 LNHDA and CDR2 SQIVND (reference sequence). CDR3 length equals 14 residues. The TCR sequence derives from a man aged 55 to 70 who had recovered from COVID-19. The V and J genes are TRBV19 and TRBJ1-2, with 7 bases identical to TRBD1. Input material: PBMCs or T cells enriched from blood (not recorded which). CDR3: CASSRRTGGYGYTF. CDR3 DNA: TGTGCCAGTAGTAGGCGGACAGGCGGCTATGGCTACACCTTC.